The sequence of this T cell receptor (beta chain) was determined in a study of CD4 T cells in relation to SARS-CoV-2 and coronaviruses. About the study: After roughly eleven days of antigen culture, PBMC TCR beta CDR3s were sequenced. The study, taken as a whole, reports: SARS-CoV-2-driven expansion was significantly weaker in crossreactive than monoreactive clones.

With regard to this clone: What it binds is not known.

Data came from immunoSEQ multiplex PCR; TCRdb stores just in-frame clones and leaves some out. This sample carries some 30,000 clones, roughly four fifths of them seen once, and the ten largest clones take roughly 22%. CDR3 length: 14 residues. Germline values: CDR1 SGHAT, CDR2 FQNNGV. Between the trimmed V and J ends, which lost 5 bases and 3 bases, there was a span of 10 bases. CD4+ T cells from unexposed donors were obtained before the COVID-19 pandemic (2011-2018). The cells were cultured for approximately 10 days before CD4+ T cells were isolated. Cells permitting, SARS-CoV-2 S/N and four cold-coronavirus spikes were tested on unexposed-donor CD4+ T cells.

Sequenced sample: CD4+ T cells from PBMCs, cultured in vitro. This sequence was found in a human donor in good health. The chain employs TRBV11-2 and TRBJ2-2, with D perhaps given as TRBD1 or TRBD2 (5 bases each). CDR3 sequence: CASSTGTYTGELFF. The DNA of the CDR3 is TGTGCCAGCAGCACCGGGACCTACACCGGGGAGCTGTTTTTT.